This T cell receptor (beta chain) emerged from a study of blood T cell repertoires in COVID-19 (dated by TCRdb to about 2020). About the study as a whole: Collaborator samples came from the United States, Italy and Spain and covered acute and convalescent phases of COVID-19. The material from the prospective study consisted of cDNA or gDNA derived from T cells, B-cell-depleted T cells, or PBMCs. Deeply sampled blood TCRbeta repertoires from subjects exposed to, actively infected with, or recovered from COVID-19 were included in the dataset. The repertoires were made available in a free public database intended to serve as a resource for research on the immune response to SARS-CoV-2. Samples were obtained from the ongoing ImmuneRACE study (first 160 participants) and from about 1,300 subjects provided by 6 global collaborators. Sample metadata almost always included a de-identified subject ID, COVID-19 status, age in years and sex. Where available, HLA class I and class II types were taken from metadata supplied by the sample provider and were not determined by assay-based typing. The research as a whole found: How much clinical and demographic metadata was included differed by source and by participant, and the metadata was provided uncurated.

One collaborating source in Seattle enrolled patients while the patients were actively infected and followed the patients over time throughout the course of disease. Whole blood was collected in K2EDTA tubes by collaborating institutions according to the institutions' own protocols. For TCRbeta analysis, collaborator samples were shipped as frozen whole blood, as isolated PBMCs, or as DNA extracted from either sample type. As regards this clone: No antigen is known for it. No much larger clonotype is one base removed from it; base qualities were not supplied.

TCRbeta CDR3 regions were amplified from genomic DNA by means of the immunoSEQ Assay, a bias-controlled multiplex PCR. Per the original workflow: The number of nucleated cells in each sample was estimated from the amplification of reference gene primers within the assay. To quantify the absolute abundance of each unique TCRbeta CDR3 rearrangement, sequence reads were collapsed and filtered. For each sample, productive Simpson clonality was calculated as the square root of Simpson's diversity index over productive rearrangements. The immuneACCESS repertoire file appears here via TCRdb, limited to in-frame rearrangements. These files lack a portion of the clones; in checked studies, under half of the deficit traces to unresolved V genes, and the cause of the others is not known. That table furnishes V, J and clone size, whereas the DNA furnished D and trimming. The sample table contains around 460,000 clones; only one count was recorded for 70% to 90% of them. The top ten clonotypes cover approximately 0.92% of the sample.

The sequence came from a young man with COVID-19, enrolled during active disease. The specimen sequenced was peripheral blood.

The DNA sequence follows: TGTGCCAGTAGAAAGGCGGGAGCAGGCCACGAGCAGTACTTC. Its protein is CASRKAGAGHEQYF. The chain is made from TRBV19 and TRBJ2-7, and 7 junctional nucleotides match TRBD2. V loses 6 bases at its end and J loses 5 bases; junction bases beyond the gene matches: 10. As encoded in the germline V gene (reference sequence), CDR1 is LNHDA while CDR2 is SQIVND. Inclusive of the bounding cysteine and phenylalanine, the CDR3 is 14 residues long. Solely the CDR3 DNA is kept, with 42 bases framed from the first base.